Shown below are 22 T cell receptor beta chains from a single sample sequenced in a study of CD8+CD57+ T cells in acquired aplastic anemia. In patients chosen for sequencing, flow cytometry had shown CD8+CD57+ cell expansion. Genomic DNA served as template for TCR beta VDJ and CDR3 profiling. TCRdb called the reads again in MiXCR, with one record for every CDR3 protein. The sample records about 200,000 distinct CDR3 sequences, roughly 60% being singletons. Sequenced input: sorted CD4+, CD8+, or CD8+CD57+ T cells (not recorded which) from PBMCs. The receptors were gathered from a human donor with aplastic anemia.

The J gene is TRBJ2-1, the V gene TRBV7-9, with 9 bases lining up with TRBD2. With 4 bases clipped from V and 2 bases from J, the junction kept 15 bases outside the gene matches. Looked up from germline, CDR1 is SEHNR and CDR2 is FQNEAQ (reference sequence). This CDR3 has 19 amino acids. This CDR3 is CASSSSYLLAGDTYNEQFF. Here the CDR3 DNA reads TGTGCCAGCAGCTCGTCTTACCTACTAGCGGGTGATACCTACAATGAGCAGTTCTTC.

The CDR3 DNA is TGTGCCATCAGTGAGAGTAAGGGCGGCAATCAGCCCCAGCATTTT. Protein product: CAISESKGGNQPQHF. The chain has TRBV10-3 and TRBJ1-5; D unresolved. Trimming cost V 2 bases and J 2 bases, with 10 bases left between them. Germline loops: CDR1 ENHRY, CDR2 SYGVKD. This CDR3 is built from 15 residues.

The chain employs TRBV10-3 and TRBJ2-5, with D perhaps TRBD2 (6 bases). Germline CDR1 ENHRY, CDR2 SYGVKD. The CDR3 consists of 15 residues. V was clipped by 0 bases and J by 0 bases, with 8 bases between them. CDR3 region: CAISESGGNQETQYF. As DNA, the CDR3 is TGTGCCATCAGTGAGTCGGGGGGTAACCAAGAGACCCAGTACTTC.

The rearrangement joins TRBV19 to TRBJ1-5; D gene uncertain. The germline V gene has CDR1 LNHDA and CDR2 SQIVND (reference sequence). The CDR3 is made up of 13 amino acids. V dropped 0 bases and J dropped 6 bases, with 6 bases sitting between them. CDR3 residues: CASSIEGSQPQHF. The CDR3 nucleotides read TGTGCCAGTAGTATAGAGGGATCTCAGCCCCAGCATTTT.

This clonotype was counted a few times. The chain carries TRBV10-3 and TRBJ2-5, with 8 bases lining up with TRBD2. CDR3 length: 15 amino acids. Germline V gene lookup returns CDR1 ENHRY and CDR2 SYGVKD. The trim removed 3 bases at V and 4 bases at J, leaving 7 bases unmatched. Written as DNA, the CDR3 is TGTGCCATCAGTGATCATAGCGGGGCCGGAGAGACCCAGTACTTC. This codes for CAISDHSGAGETQYF.

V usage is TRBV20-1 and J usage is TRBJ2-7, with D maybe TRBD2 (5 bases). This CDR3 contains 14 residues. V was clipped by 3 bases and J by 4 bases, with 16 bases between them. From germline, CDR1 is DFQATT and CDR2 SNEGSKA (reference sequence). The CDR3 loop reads CSARTLTRAYEQYF. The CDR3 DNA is TGCAGTGCTAGGACCTTAACGCGGGCTTACGAGCAGTACTTC.

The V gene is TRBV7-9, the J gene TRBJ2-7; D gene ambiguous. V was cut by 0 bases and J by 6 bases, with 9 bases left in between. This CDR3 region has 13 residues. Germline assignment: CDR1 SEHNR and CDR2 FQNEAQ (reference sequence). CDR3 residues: CASSLAHPGEQYF. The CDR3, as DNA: TGTGCCAGCAGCTTAGCACACCCAGGCGAGCAGTACTTC.

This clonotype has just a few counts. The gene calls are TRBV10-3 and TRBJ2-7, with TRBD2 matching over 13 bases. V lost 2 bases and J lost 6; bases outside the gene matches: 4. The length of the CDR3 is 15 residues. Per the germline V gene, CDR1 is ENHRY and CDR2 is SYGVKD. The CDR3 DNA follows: TGTGCCATCAGTGAGGGACTAGCGGGAGTGAGCGAGCAGTACTTC. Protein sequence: CAISEGLAGVSEQYF.

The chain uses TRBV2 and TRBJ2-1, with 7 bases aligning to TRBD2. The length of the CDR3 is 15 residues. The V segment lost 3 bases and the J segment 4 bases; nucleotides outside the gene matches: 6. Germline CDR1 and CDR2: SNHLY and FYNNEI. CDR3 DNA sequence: TGTGCCAGCAGTGAGATGGGGGGGGAATACAATGAGCAGTTCTTC. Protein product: CASSEMGGEYNEQFF.

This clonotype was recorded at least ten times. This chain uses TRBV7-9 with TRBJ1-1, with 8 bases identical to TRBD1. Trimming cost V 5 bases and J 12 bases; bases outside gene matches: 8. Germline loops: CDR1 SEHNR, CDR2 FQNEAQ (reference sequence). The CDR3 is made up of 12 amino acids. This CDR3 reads CASSLPGQVPFF. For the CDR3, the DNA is TGTGCCAGCAGCCTACCGGGACAGGTTCCTTTCTTT.

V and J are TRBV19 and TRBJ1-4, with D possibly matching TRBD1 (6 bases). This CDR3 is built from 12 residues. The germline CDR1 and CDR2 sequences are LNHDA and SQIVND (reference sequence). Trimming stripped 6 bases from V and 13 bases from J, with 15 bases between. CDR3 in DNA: TGTGCCAGTAGAACAGAGGACAGAGGACTGTTTTTT. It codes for CASRTEDRGLFF.

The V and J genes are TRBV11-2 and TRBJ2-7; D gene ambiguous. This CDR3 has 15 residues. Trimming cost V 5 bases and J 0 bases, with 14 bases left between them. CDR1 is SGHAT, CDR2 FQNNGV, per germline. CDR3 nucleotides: TGTGCCAGCAGCCAAGAAGGCGCGAGCTCCTACGAGCAGTACTTC. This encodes CASSQEGASSYEQYF. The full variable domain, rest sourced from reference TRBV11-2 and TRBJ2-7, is EAGVAQSPRYKIIEKRQSVAFWCNPISGHATLYWYQQILGQGPKLLIQFQNNGVVDDSQLPKDRFSAERLKGVDSTLKIQPAKLEDSAVYLCASSQEGASSYEQYFGPGTRLTVT.

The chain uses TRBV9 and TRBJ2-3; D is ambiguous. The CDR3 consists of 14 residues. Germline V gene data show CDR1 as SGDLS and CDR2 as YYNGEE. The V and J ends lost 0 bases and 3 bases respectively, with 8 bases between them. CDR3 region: CASSVGGPTDTQYF. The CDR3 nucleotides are TGTGCCAGCAGCGTAGGAGGACCGACAGATACGCAGTATTTT. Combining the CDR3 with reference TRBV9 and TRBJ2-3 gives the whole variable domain DSGVTQTPKHLITATGQRVTLRCSPRSGDLSVYWYQQSLDQGLQFLIQYYNGEERAKGNILERFSAQQFPDLHSELNLSSLELGDSALYFCASSVGGPTDTQYFGPGTRLTVL.

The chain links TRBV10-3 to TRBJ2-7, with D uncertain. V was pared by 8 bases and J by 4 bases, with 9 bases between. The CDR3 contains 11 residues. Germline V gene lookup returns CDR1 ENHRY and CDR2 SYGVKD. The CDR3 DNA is TGTGCCATCGCCGGACGATACGAGCAGTACTTC. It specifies CAIAGRYEQYF.

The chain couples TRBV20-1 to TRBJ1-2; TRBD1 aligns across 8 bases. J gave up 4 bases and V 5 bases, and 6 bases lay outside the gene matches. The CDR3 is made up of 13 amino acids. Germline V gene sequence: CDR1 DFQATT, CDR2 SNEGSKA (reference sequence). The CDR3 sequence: CSAPRGPTYGYTF. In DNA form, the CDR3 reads TGCAGTGCTCCCAGGGGGCCTACCTATGGCTACACCTTC.

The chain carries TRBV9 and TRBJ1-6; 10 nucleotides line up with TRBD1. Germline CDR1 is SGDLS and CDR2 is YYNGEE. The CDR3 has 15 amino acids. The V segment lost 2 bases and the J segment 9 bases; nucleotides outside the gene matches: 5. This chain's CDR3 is CASSVETGGLSPLHF. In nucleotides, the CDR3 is TGTGCCAGCAGCGTCGAGACAGGGGGCCTTTCACCCCTCCACTTT. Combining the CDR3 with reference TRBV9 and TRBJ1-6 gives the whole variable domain DSGVTQTPKHLITATGQRVTLRCSPRSGDLSVYWYQQSLDQGLQFLIQYYNGEERAKGNILERFSAQQFPDLHSELNLSSLELGDSALYFCASSVETGGLSPLHFGNGTRLTVT.

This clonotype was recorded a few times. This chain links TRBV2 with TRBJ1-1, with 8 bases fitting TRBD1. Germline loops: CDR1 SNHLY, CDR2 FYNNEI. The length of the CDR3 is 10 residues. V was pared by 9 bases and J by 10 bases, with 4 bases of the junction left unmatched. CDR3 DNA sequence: TGTGCCAGTGAGGACAGGGTAGCTTTCTTT. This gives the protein CASEDRVAFF.

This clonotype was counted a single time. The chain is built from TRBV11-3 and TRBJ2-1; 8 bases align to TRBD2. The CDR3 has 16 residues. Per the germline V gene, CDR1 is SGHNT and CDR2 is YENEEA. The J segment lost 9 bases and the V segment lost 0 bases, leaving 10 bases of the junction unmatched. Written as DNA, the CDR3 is TGTGCCAGCAGCTTAGATCGAAGCGGGGGACCGCCTGAGCAGTTCTTC. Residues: CASSLDRSGGPPEQFF.

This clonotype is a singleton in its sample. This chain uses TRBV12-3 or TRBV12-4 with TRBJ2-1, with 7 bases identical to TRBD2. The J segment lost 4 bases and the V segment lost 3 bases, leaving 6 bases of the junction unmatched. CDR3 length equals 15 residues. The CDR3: CASSFLADRYNEQFF. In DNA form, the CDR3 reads TGTGCCAGCAGTTTCCTAGCGGATAGATACAATGAGCAGTTCTTC.

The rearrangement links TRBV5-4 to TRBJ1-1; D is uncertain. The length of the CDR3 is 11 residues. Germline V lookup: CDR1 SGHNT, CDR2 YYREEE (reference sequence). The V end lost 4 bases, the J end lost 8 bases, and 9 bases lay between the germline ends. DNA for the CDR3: TGTGCCAGCAGCACCACCACCGAAGCTTTCTTT. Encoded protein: CASSTTTEAFF. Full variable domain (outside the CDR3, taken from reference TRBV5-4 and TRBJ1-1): ETGVTQSPTHLIKTRGQQVTLRCSSQSGHNTVSWYQQALGQGPQFIFQYYREEENGRGNFPPRFSGLQFPNYSSELNVNALELDDSALYLCASSTTTEAFFGQGTRLTVV.

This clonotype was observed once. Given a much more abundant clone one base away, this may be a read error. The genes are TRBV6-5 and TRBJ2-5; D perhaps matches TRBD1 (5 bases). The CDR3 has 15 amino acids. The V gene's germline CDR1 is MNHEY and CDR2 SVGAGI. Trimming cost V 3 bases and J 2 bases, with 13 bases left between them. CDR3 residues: CASSYYPDSQETQYF. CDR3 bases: TGTGCCAGCAGTTATTATCCAGACAGTCAAGAGACCCAGTACTTC.

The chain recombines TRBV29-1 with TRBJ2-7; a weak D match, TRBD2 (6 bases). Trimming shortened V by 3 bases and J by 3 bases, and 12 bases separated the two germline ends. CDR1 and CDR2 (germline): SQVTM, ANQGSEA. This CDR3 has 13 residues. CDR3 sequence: CSVEDYRSYEQYF. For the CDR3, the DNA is TGCAGCGTTGAGGACTACCGAAGCTACGAGCAGTACTTC.